One sample yielded the 28 T cell receptor beta chains listed below, sequenced in a study of post-analysis software for immune sequencing data. Built from TCR beta cDNA, the libraries had unique molecular identifiers in them. From the PCR reads, TCRdb called clonotypes with MiXCR, one entry per CDR3 protein. The data show roughly 540,000 distinct CDR3 sequences, with around 31% seen just once and 6% held by the top ten. These TCRs are of unknown antigen specificity. Findings and limits, study-wide: Patients carried five TRBV segments more frequently than controls did, and TRBV5-6, TRBV5-1 and TRBV20-1 were among them.

The sequenced sample was blood. Source of these receptors: a girl aged 2-17 years with multiple sclerosis.

The chain joins TRBV5-1 to TRBJ2-5, with D unclear. Trimming took off 1 base at V and 1 base at J, with 8 bases between the two ends. CDR3 length equals 14 residues. From germline, CDR1 is SGHRS and CDR2 YFSETQ. CDR3 protein: CASSLWTPQETQYF. The DNA for the CDR3 is TGCGCCAGCAGCTTGTGGACCCCCCAAGAGACCCAGTACTTC.

CDR3 sequence reads: CASSQEDNGELFF. The DNA for the CDR3 is TGTGCCAGCAGCCAAGAAGACAACGGGGAGCTGTTTTTT. J is TRBJ2-2 and V is TRBV4-2; no reliable D call. The V gene's germline CDR1 is LGHNA and CDR2 YNFKEQ. V was shortened by 0 bases and J by 7 bases, with 6 bases between the two germline ends. The CDR3 sequence is 13 residues long.

V gene TRBV7-9 combines with J gene TRBJ2-6, with D perhaps matching TRBD2 (5 bases). Germline CDR1 and CDR2: SEHNR and FQNEAQ (reference sequence). The V gene lost 6 bases and the J gene lost 2 bases, with 14 bases spanning the gap. The CDR3 contains 16 residues. For the CDR3, the DNA is TGTGCCAGCAGGAAAAGCTGGAGGACTGGGGCCAACGTCCTGACTTTC. Encoded protein: CASRKSWRTGANVLTF. The full variable domain, its missing parts supplied by reference TRBV7-9 and TRBJ2-6, is DTGVSQNPRHKITKRGQNVTFRCDPISEHNRLYWYRQTLGQGPEFLTYFQNEAQLEKSRLLSDRFSAERPKGSFSTLEIQRTEQGDSAMYLCASRKSWRTGANVLTFGAGSRLTVL.

This clonotype was seen more than once but under ten times. This sequence joins TRBV7-9 and TRBJ2-3, with TRBD1 as a possible D gene (6 bases). CDR3 size: 17 residues. CDR1 and CDR2 (germline): SEHNR, FQNEAQ (reference sequence). The germline V and J ends were trimmed by 6 bases and 1 base, with 20 bases remaining between them. The CDR3 nucleotides are TGTGCCAGCAGTTCCAAGTTCCGGGGACATCGCACAGATACGCAGTATTTT. Translating gives CASSSKFRGHRTDTQYF.

V gene TRBV20-1 combines with J gene TRBJ2-7; 8 bases are a match to TRBD1. The CDR3 covers 14 residues. In germline, CDR1 is DFQATT, CDR2 SNEGSKA (reference sequence). V was clipped by 0 bases and J by 6 bases; unmatched bases: 7. The CDR3 is CSARDVQGAIEQYF. The CDR3, as DNA: TGCAGTGCTAGAGATGTGCAGGGGGCGATCGAGCAGTACTTC.

This clonotype has only a few counts. The chain joins TRBV11-2 to TRBJ2-1; no firm D call. Trimming shortened V by 8 bases and J by 7 bases, and 12 bases separated the two germline ends. This CDR3 has 12 residues. Germline CDR1 SGHAT, CDR2 FQNNGV. The chain's CDR3 is CASAPGSNEQFF. CDR3 nucleotide sequence: TGTGCCAGCGCTCCAGGTTCGAATGAGCAGTTCTTC.

A note on this clonotype: One end of the junction is discordant with germline, which a read error may explain. The chain uses TRBV12-3 or TRBV12-4 and TRBJ1-5; 7 bases are a match to TRBD1. The CDR3 is 14 residues long. The DNA for the CDR3 is TGTGTCAGCAATAGGGACAGAATCAATCAGCCCCAGCATTTT. As protein: CVSNRDRINQPQHF.

The chain combines TRBV15 with TRBJ2-7; TRBD2 aligns across 11 bases. The CDR3 covers 15 residues. Germline V gene sequence: CDR1 LNHNV, CDR2 YYDKDF (reference sequence). Trimming took 4 bases from V and 3 from J; bases not matched to a gene: 5. The CDR3 loop is CATSTGTSGNYEQYF. The CDR3 bases are TGTGCCACCAGCACGGGGACTAGCGGAAACTACGAGCAGTACTTC.

This clonotype was picked up a small number of times. The chain has TRBV20-1 and TRBJ2-7; D may be TRBD2 (6 bases). The CDR3 is 15 residues long. CDR1 is DFQATT, CDR2 SNEGSKA, per germline (reference sequence). The V end was cut by 6 bases, the J end by 2 bases, with 20 bases between. CDR3 residues: CSALKSTSTTYEQYF. The CDR3 DNA reads TGCAGTGCCTTAAAATCGACTAGTACCACCTACGAGCAGTACTTC.

About this clonotype itself: The junction shows a germline mismatch at one end, possibly a read error. The chain uses TRBV10-3 and TRBJ1-2; 9 nucleotides match TRBD1. In germline, CDR1 is ENHRY, CDR2 SYGVKD. CDR3 length: 13 amino acids. CDR3 in amino acids: CAIKGTGNYGYIF. In nucleotides, the CDR3 is TGTGCCATCAAGGGGACAGGGAACTATGGCTACATCTTC.

The J gene is TRBJ1-4, the V gene TRBV20-1; unclear D gene. The CDR3 is made up of 11 amino acids. V lost 3 bases and J 4 bases, leaving 3 bases between the germline ends. Germline V gives CDR1 DFQATT, CDR2 SNEGSKA (reference sequence). The CDR3 here is CSASSNEKLFF. The CDR3 DNA reads as TGCAGTGCTAGCAGTAATGAAAAACTGTTTTTT.

Note on this clonotype: Since a much larger clone is just one base distant, this may be a read error. CDR3 nucleotides: TGCAGCGTTAGCCATCGCGACCGGGTACTCCAAGAGACCCAGTACTTC. Encoded protein: CSVSHRDRVLQETQYF. The V gene is TRBV29-1, the J gene TRBJ2-5; unclear D gene. The CDR3 runs to 16 residues. Germline CDR1 is SQVTM and CDR2 is ANQGSEA. Between the trimmed V and J ends, which lost 5 bases and 1 base, there was a span of 20 bases.

V gene TRBV7-2 combines with J gene TRBJ2-1, with 12 bases matching TRBD2. The end of the DNA is better explained by TRBJ2-7, so the J call may be wrong. In germline, CDR1 is SGHTA, CDR2 FQGNSA. This CDR3 is built from 19 residues. This chain's CDR3 is CASSPRWTSGASSYNEQYF. CDR3 DNA sequence: TGTGCCAGCAGCCCCCGCTGGACTAGCGGGGCCAGCTCCTACAATGAGCAGTACTTC.

V gene TRBV20-1 combines with J gene TRBJ1-2; 10 nucleotides align to TRBD1. Looked up from germline, CDR1 is DFQATT and CDR2 is SNEGSKA (reference sequence). The V gene end was trimmed by 1 base and the J gene end by 4 bases; junction bases not matched to a gene: 18. The CDR3 has 19 amino acids. CDR3 DNA sequence: TGCAGTGCTAGAGTGCTGGGTCCCGGGACAGGGGCCCCTGGCTATGGCTACACCTTC. Translated, it gives CSARVLGPGTGAPGYGYTF.

This clonotype was seen many times. The chain recombines TRBV6-6 with TRBJ2-7, with TRBD1 identical over 8 bases. Germline trimming cut 6 bases from V and 5 bases from J; bases unmatched to any gene: 9. There are 14 residues in the CDR3. Germline CDR1 reads MNHNY; CDR2 reads SVGAGI (reference sequence). The DNA of the CDR3 is TGTGCCAGCAGCCTCGGACAGGGAGTCCACGAGCAGTACTTC. Its protein product is CASSLGQGVHEQYF.

V gene TRBV20-1 combines with J gene TRBJ2-5; D remains unclear. The DNA matches TRBJ2-1 better at its end, which makes the J call doubtful. The CDR3 loop spans 11 amino acids. The germline V gene encodes CDR1 DFQATT and CDR2 SNEGSKA (reference sequence). The DNA of the CDR3 is TGCACAAAACAGAGCCAAGAGACCCAGTTCTTC. It is translated as CTKQSQETQFF.

The chain combines TRBV6-6 with TRBJ1-1; D remains ambiguous. Germline CDR1 is MNHNY and CDR2 is SVGAGI (reference sequence). Trimming pared 4 bases from V and 3 bases from J, leaving 9 bases between. The CDR3 is 13 amino acids. The CDR3, as DNA: TGTGCCAGCAGTTGGAATGGGGACACTGAAGCTTTCTTT. Residues: CASSWNGDTEAFF.

This CDR3 reads CASRGLAGGHNEQYF. The CDR3 DNA reads TGTGCCAGCAGAGGACTAGCGGGGGGGCATAATGAGCAGTACTTC. The rearrangement uses TRBV6-5 and TRBJ2-5; 15 bases match TRBD2. The CDR3 extends over 15 amino acids. The J segment lost 11 bases and the V segment lost 6 bases, leaving 10 bases of the junction unmatched. Germline-derived CDR1 and CDR2 are MNHEY and SVGAGI.

The J gene is TRBJ2-2, the V gene TRBV3-1, with D unclear. V lost 1 base, J lost 2 bases, and 5 bases lay in between. CDR3 length equals 14 residues. Per germline, CDR1 LGHDT and CDR2 YNNKEL (reference sequence). In DNA form, the CDR3 reads TGTGCCAGCAGCCAAGGCTCTAACACCGGGGAGCTGTTTTTT. It is translated as CASSQGSNTGELFF.

The J gene is TRBJ1-2, the V gene TRBV11-2; 10 nucleotides align to TRBD1. The V segment lost 5 bases and the J segment 4 bases; nucleotides outside the gene matches: 10. The CDR3 is 16 residues long. Germline V CDR1 and CDR2: SGHAT, FQNNGV. In nucleotides, the CDR3 is TGTGCCAGCAGCCCTCGACCCAGGACAGGGGGCTATGGCTACACCTTC. This encodes CASSPRPRTGGYGYTF.

The rearrangement links TRBV20-1 to TRBJ2-1; 8 bases fit TRBD2. Per germline, CDR1 DFQATT and CDR2 SNEGSKA (reference sequence). V lost 4 bases, J lost 5 bases, and 10 bases stayed unmatched. The CDR3 length is 15 residues. The CDR3 DNA is TGCAGTGCTACCGCCCAAGCGGGGGCTCACAATGAGCAGTTCTTC. Its protein is CSATAQAGAHNEQFF.

This clonotype was picked up a small number of times. V and J are TRBV12-3 or TRBV12-4 and TRBJ1-2; possibly TRBD1 for D (6 bases). The CDR3 has 15 residues. Between the trimmed V and J ends, which lost 2 bases and 0 bases, there was a span of 10 bases. The chain's CDR3 is CASSLWGPTNYGYTF. In nucleotides, the CDR3 is TGTGCCAGCAGTTTATGGGGGCCCACTAACTATGGCTACACCTTC.

In this sample, this clonotype turned up a few times. The rearrangement links TRBV20-1 to TRBJ1-2; D is perhaps TRBD1 (5 bases). There are 15 residues in the CDR3. The V end was cut by 1 base, the J end by 10 bases, with 22 bases between. Germline V gene sequence: CDR1 DFQATT, CDR2 SNEGSKA (reference sequence). The CDR3 bases are TGCAGTGCTAGAGTTGGACAATTCGGGGGGGGTGTCTACACCTTC. This gives the protein CSARVGQFGGGVYTF.

This chain connects TRBV7-8 to TRBJ1-1; 9 nucleotides match TRBD1. The trim removed 5 bases at V and 5 bases at J, leaving 15 bases unmatched. Germline V CDR1 and CDR2: SGHVS, FQNEAQ. The CDR3 length is 17 residues. The chain's CDR3 is CASSRGTGWTKGTEAFF. CDR3 bases: TGTGCCAGCAGCCGCGGGACAGGGTGGACCAAGGGGACTGAAGCTTTCTTT.

This clonotype was detected a few times. CDR3: CAISEDRAFNEQFF. The CDR3 DNA reads as TGTGCCATCAGTGAAGACAGGGCTTTCAATGAGCAGTTCTTC. This chain uses TRBV10-3 with TRBJ2-1, with 7 nucleotides matching TRBD1. Trimming removed 3 bases from V and 6 bases from J; junction bases left unmatched: 5. Germline assignment: CDR1 ENHRY and CDR2 SYGVKD. CDR3 length equals 14 residues.

This clonotype was detected only a few times. The J gene is TRBJ1-5, the V gene TRBV6-6; no definite D call. The V gene's germline CDR1 is MNHNY and CDR2 SVGAGI (reference sequence). Trimming pared 0 bases from V and 6 bases from J, leaving 12 bases between. The CDR3 covers 15 residues. CDR3 sequence: CASSYSRKWGQPQHF. DNA of the CDR3: TGTGCCAGCAGTTACTCAAGGAAATGGGGTCAGCCCCAGCATTTT.

This clonotype was observed a handful of times. This chain uses TRBV29-1 with TRBJ2-1, with D perhaps assigned TRBD1 or TRBD2 (6 bases each). The V gene's germline CDR1 is SQVTM and CDR2 ANQGSEA. Between the trimmed V and J ends, which lost 3 bases and 6 bases, there was a span of 9 bases. CDR3 length equals 12 residues. CDR3 sequence (DNA): TGCAGCGTTGACGGAGGGGGCAATGAGCAGTTCTTC. Amino acid sequence: CSVDGGGNEQFF.

This clonotype was recorded a few times. The chain is built from TRBV12-3 or TRBV12-4 and TRBJ2-1, with 12 bases matching TRBD2. Losses at the gene ends were 1 base for V and 0 bases for J; bases not matched to a gene: 7. This CDR3 has 19 residues. CDR3 residues: CASSLELAGGASSYNEQFF. The CDR3, as DNA: TGTGCCAGCAGTTTAGAACTAGCGGGGGGCGCGAGCTCCTACAATGAGCAGTTCTTC.